The 22 T cell receptor beta chains presented below share a single source sample, sequenced in a study of beta chain features in type 1 diabetes. Every isolated RNA sample was fully reverse transcribed, so sequencing captured expressed TCRB transcripts. Generated by immunoSEQ multiplex PCR, the TCRdb table keeps only in-frame clones and is missing some. The table shows 970,000 or so clones, with 17% occurring only once. Sequences were obtained from naive CD4+ T cells from blood. The receptors shown here come from a woman aged 18-30 years in good health.

A few counts support this clone. The rearrangement links TRBV5-1 to TRBJ2-1; D perhaps matches TRBD2 (6 bases). V was shortened by 0 bases and J by 6 bases, with 19 bases between the two germline ends. Germline CDR1 and CDR2: SGHRS and YFSETQ. This CDR3 is 17 amino acids long. CDR3 DNA sequence: TGCGCCAGCAGCTTGGCGACGTGGAGGGGTGACTCCAATGAGCAGTTCTTC. It encodes CASSLATWRGDSNEQFF.

This clone was counted only a few times. Other DNA variants within this sample encode the same CDR3. V gene TRBV7-2 combines with J gene TRBJ2-5, with D uncertain. Germline V gives CDR1 SGHTA, CDR2 FQGNSA. CDR3 length equals 13 residues. V was cut by 1 base and J by 5 bases, with 8 bases left in between. CDR3 loop: CASSLVVGETQYF. The DNA for the CDR3 is TGTGCCAGCAGCTTAGTTGTGGGGGAGACCCAGTACTTC.

The J gene is TRBJ2-3, the V gene TRBV7-9; D is uncertain. Germline V CDR1 and CDR2: SEHNR, FQNEAQ (reference sequence). The CDR3 covers 13 residues. The V end was cut by 3 bases, the J end by 2 bases, with 6 bases between. CDR3 sequence reads: CASSFLFTDTQYF. CDR3 nucleotide sequence: TGTGCCAGCAGCTTCTTGTTCACAGATACGCAGTATTTT.

The V call is TRBV4-3, the J call TRBJ2-2; TRBD2 aligns across 8 bases. The CDR3 runs 14 residues. The junction had 2 bases not matched to a gene; V was cut back by 1 base and J by 7 bases. The germline V gene has CDR1 LGHNA and CDR2 YSLEER. The CDR3 coding sequence is TGCGCCAGCAGCCAAGTCGGGACTAGCGGGGAGCTGTTTTTT. The encoded protein is CASSQVGTSGELFF.

This clone was seen only a few times. This rearrangement joins TRBV29-1 to TRBJ2-7; the match to TRBD1 covers 9 bases. The CDR3 covers 16 residues. Trimming took 6 bases from V and 4 from J; bases not matched to a gene: 16. Germline V gives CDR1 SQVTM, CDR2 ANQGSEA. CDR3 bases: TGCAGCGTCCGTGGGAAAACAGGGGGCATAAGTTACGAGCAGTACTTC. Translated, it gives CSVRGKTGGISYEQYF.

This clone was observed a handful of times. This rearrangement joins TRBV19 to TRBJ2-6; D remains unclear. The V gene lost 5 bases and the J gene lost 4 bases, with 9 bases spanning the gap. This CDR3 spans 14 amino acids. CDR1 and CDR2 from the germline V gene are LNHDA and SQIVND (reference sequence). In DNA form, the CDR3 reads TGTGCCAGTAGTTTTACAGCCGGGGCCAACGTCCTGACTTTC. Translation: CASSFTAGANVLTF.

This chain joins TRBV7-9 and TRBJ2-1; 10 bases agree with TRBD2. The CDR3 is 15 residues long. The V gene end was trimmed by 6 bases and the J gene end by 6 bases; junction bases not matched to a gene: 8. Germline CDR1 is SEHNR and CDR2 is FQNEAQ (reference sequence). The CDR3 bases are TGTGCCAGCAGTCCCCCGGGGACTAGCGTCAATGAGCAGTTCTTC. Translating gives CASSPPGTSVNEQFF.

This chain links TRBV7-9 with TRBJ1-4, with no clear D. The CDR3 contains 13 residues. Looked up from germline, CDR1 is SEHNR and CDR2 is FQNEAQ (reference sequence). Between the trimmed V and J ends, which lost 1 base and 15 bases, there was a span of 15 bases. The CDR3 region has the DNA TGTGCCAGCAGCTTAGAGTCTGGCCGGTTAGTGTTTTTT. This translates into CASSLESGRLVFF. Full variable domain (outside the CDR3, taken from reference TRBV7-9 and TRBJ1-4): DTGVSQNPRHKITKRGQNVTFRCDPISEHNRLYWYRQTLGQGPEFLTYFQNEAQLEKSRLLSDRFSAERPKGSFSTLEIQRTEQGDSAMYLCASSLESGRLVFFGSGTQLSVL.

The chain combines TRBV27 with TRBJ1-5; D is unclear. Germline lookup yields CDR1 MNHEY and CDR2 SMNVEV (reference sequence). There are 14 residues in the CDR3. V was shortened by 3 bases and J by 0 bases, with 6 bases between the two germline ends. The CDR3 region is CASSFRCSNQPQHF. CDR3 nucleotides: TGTGCCAGCAGTTTTCGGTGTAGCAATCAGCCCCAGCATTTT.

The chain recombines TRBV27 with TRBJ1-5, with TRBD1 identical over 10 bases. The V gene's germline CDR1 is MNHEY and CDR2 SMNVEV (reference sequence). CDR3 length: 16 amino acids. V gave up 6 bases and J gave up 2 bases; unmatched junction bases: 7. The CDR3 DNA is TGTGCCAGCAGCTCGGGACAGGGGTATGGCAATCAGCCCCAGCATTTT. It encodes CASSSGQGYGNQPQHF.

The rearrangement uses TRBV18 and TRBJ1-5, with D perhaps matching TRBD1 (6 bases). Germline assignment: CDR1 KGHSH and CDR2 LQKENI. CDR3 size: 14 residues. With 1 base removed from V and 9 bases from J, the gap between germline ends came to 13 bases. The CDR3 reads CASSPRQDQGPQHF. The CDR3 bases are TGTGCCAGCTCACCACGACAGGATCAGGGGCCCCAGCATTTT. Complete variable domain (other parts from reference TRBV18 and TRBJ1-5): NAGVMQNPRHLVRRRGQEARLRCSPMKGHSHVYWYRQLPEEGLKFMVYLQKENIIDESGMPKERFSAEFPKEGPSILRIQQVVRGDSAAYFCASSPRQDQGPQHFGDGTRLSIL.

The rearrangement links TRBV18 to TRBJ1-2; D is undetermined. V dropped 3 bases and J dropped 5 bases, with 7 bases sitting between them. There are 12 residues in the CDR3. Germline V lookup: CDR1 KGHSH, CDR2 LQKENI. The CDR3 region is CASSPMGYGYTF. CDR3 sequence (DNA): TGTGCCAGCTCACCGATGGGTTATGGCTACACCTTC.

This clone turned up a few times. This sequence joins TRBV6-6 and TRBJ2-1; either TRBD1 or TRBD2 may supply D (6 bases each). Trimming stripped 7 bases from V and 9 bases from J, with 16 bases between. This CDR3 has 13 residues. The germline V gene encodes CDR1 MNHNY and CDR2 SVGAGI (reference sequence). The chain's CDR3 is CASTLPGGSEQFF. CDR3 DNA: TGTGCCAGCACCCTTCCCGGGGGCAGTGAGCAGTTCTTC.

This clone was recorded a few times. The V gene is TRBV14, the J gene TRBJ1-1; a weak D match, TRBD1 (5 bases). Germline CDR1 SGHDN, CDR2 FVKESK. The CDR3 loop spans 16 amino acids. Trimming took 4 bases from V and 4 from J, leaving 19 bases between them. CDR3 DNA sequence: TGTGCCAGCAGCCCAGGATATAAGGGGCTAGGCACTGAAGCTTTCTTT. Amino acid sequence: CASSPGYKGLGTEAFF.

The CDR3 region has the DNA TGTGCCAGCAGTTACTCGGACAGTCTCGGCACTGAAGCTTTCTTT. Protein: CASSYSDSLGTEAFF. The chain is built from TRBV6-5 and TRBJ1-1, with D possibly being TRBD1 (6 bases). V shed 0 bases and J shed 4 bases, with 12 bases lying between them. The CDR3 runs 15 residues. Germline CDR1 and CDR2: MNHEY and SVGAGI.

Worth noting for this clone: The sample has other DNA sequences that encode this CDR3 too. The V gene is TRBV7-2, the J gene TRBJ2-7; D is perhaps TRBD1 (6 bases). This CDR3 has 12 amino acids. Germline V gives CDR1 SGHTA, CDR2 FQGNSA. Trimming left V 3 bases short and J 5 bases short, with 8 bases between. The CDR3, as DNA: TGTGCCAGCAGCTTTACAGGGAACGAGCAGTACTTC. Amino acids: CASSFTGNEQYF.

The chain employs TRBV6-5 and TRBJ2-2; D possibly corresponds to TRBD2 (6 bases). Germline CDR1 and CDR2: MNHEY and SVGAGI. V lost 0 bases and J lost 1, with 9 bases in between. The CDR3 has 16 amino acids. CDR3 residues: CASSYSRLENTGELFF. CDR3 sequence (DNA): TGTGCCAGCAGTTACTCGAGACTAGAGAACACCGGGGAGCTGTTTTTT.

This clone was observed a handful of times. The chain is built from TRBV2 and TRBJ2-7; 7 positions agree with TRBD1. CDR1 is SNHLY, CDR2 FYNNEI, per germline. This CDR3 comprises 14 residues. The J segment lost 2 bases and the V segment lost 7 bases, leaving 8 bases of the junction unmatched. CDR3 in amino acids: CASTVGTAPYEQYF. CDR3 in DNA: TGTGCCAGCACCGTCGGGACAGCACCCTACGAGCAGTACTTC.

J is TRBJ2-1 and V is TRBV19; D remains ambiguous. This CDR3 has 11 amino acids. With 8 bases removed from V and 8 bases from J, the gap between germline ends came to 10 bases. Germline V gene data show CDR1 as LNHDA and CDR2 as SQIVND (reference sequence). CDR3 sequence (DNA): TGTGCCAGTTCCGAGCGTGATGAGCAGTTCTTC. Its translation is CASSERDEQFF.

This clone was seen a few times. V is TRBV18 and J is TRBJ2-1, with no clear D. Trimming took off 3 bases at V and 6 bases at J, with 12 bases between the two ends. Germline assignment: CDR1 KGHSH and CDR2 LQKENI. The CDR3 is 14 residues long. The CDR3 DNA sequence: TGTGCCAGCTCACCCCCTTGGACGATCAATGAGCAGTTCTTC. Translating it yields CASSPPWTINEQFF.

The J gene is TRBJ1-5, the V gene TRBV6-5, with no clear D. The CDR3 contains 11 residues. The ends were cut back, 5 bases at V and 10 bases at J, with 9 bases in the middle. Germline CDR1 MNHEY, CDR2 SVGAGI. CDR3 coding DNA: TGTGCCAGCAGTACCGGGCGACCCCAGCATTTT. Translating it yields CASSTGRPQHF.

This clone has a handful of counts. Other nucleotide sequences in the sample specify the same CDR3. This chain uses TRBV7-2 with TRBJ2-5; D might be TRBD2 (6 bases). Germline CDR1 and CDR2: SGHTA and FQGNSA. V was cut by 5 bases and J by 5 bases, with 9 bases left in between. The CDR3 extends over 12 amino acids. DNA of the CDR3: TGTGCCAGCAGCCCGGGGAGGGAGACCCAGTACTTC. As protein: CASSPGRETQYF. Based on the CDR3 plus reference TRBV7-2 and TRBJ2-5, the full variable domain is GAGVSQSPSNKVTEKGKDVELRCDPISGHTALYWYRQSLGQGLEFLIYFQGNSAPDKSGLPSDRFSAERTGGSVSTLTIQRTQQEDSAVYLCASSPGRETQYFGPGTRLLVL.